This T cell receptor beta chain emerged from a study of metastatic and nonmetastatic thyroid tumors. Across the whole study: Both malignant and benign thyroid patients supplied peripheral blood and tumor or nodule tissue samples, across which the repertoires of these patients were then compared. Overall study results and limits: TCR beta diversity was reportedly significantly higher in malignant thyroid tumors than benign nodules, in blood and tumor.

In the study's own analysis: A papillary thyroid cancer distant-metastasis classifier was built from CDR3 differences across clinicopathological groups. TCRdb re-called clones from the PCR reads using MiXCR. TCRdb, rather than the study authors, made the V and J calls. The sample carries 13,000 or so clones, approximately 33% recorded once. By sample share, this clone is medium-sized. Its antigen is unknown. Patients were all untreated before their thyroid surgery. V lost 4 bases to trimming and J lost 5 bases, with 12 bases between them. Per germline, CDR1 LGHDT and CDR2 YNNKEL (reference sequence). The CDR3 is made up of 14 amino acids.

The source material was tumor tissue. The V and J genes are TRBV3-1 and TRBJ2-1; D is uncertain. The source of this sequence is a male donor with papillary thyroid cancer or a benign thyroid nodule (not recorded which). Some clones in this sample may be carry-over from other donors' samples. The CDR3 DNA is TGTGCCAGCAGCCCAAGCGACCGGAACAATGAGCAGTTCTTC. Its protein is CASSPSDRNNEQFF.